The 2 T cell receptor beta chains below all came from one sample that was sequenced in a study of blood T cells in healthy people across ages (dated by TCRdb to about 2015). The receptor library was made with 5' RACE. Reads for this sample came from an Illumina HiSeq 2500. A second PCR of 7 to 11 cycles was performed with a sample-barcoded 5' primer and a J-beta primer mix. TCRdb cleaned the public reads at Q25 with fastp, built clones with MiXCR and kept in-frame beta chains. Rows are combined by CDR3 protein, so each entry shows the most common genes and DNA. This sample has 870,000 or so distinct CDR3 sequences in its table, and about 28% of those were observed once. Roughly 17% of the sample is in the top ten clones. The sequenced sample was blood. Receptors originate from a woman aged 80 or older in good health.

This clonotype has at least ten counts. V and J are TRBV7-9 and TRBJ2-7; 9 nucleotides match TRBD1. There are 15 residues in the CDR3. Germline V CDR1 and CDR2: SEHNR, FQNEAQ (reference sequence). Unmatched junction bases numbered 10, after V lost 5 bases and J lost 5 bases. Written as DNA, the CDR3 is TGTGCCAGCAGCCCTTACGGGACAGGGTTCGACGAGCAGTACTTC. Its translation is CASSPYGTGFDEQYF.

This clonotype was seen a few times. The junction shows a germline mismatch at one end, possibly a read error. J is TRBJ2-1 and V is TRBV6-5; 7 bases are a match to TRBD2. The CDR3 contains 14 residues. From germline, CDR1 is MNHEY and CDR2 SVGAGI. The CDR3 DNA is TGTGCCAACAGTCGGGGGTGGGGGGGCAATGAGCAGTTCTTC. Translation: CANSRGWGGNEQFF.